Listed here are 9 T cell receptor beta chains from one sample, sequenced in a study of blood T cell repertoires in COVID-19. TCRdb's table, derived via immunoSEQ multiplex PCR, lists solely in-frame clones and lacks some. The sample has around 270,000 clones, roughly 91% seen once. The sample was peripheral blood. Receptors were obtained from a man aged 40-49 years with acute or convalescent COVID-19.

This clone was recorded a few times. The rearrangement links TRBV6-5 to TRBJ1-3, with D unresolved. From germline, CDR1 is MNHEY and CDR2 SVGAGI. The V and J ends lost 2 bases and 0 bases respectively, with 5 bases between them. This CDR3 has 14 residues. The CDR3 nucleotides are TGTGCCAGCAGTTACGACTCCTCTGGAAACACCATATATTTT. This codes for CASSYDSSGNTIYF.

The chain combines TRBV3-1 (or the pseudogene TRBV3-2) with TRBJ2-1; 8 nucleotides match TRBD2. V lost 1 base and J lost 7; bases outside the gene matches: 3. This CDR3 comprises 14 residues. The germline CDR1 and CDR2 sequences are LGHDT and YNNKEL (reference sequence). Written as DNA, the CDR3 is TGTGCCAGCAGCCAAGCCGGGGGGGGGAATGAGCAGTTCTTC. It translates to CASSQAGGGNEQFF.

This chain uses TRBV27 with TRBJ2-2; perhaps TRBD1 as D (6 bases). The CDR3 spans 15 residues. The V gene lost 5 bases and the J gene lost 7 bases, with 17 bases spanning the gap. Germline V CDR1 and CDR2: MNHEY, SMNVEV (reference sequence). CDR3 DNA sequence: TGTGCCAGCAGTGCGTGGCAGGGGAGCGTCGGGGAGCTGTTTTTT. Amino acid sequence: CASSAWQGSVGELFF.

V gene TRBV7-2 combines with J gene TRBJ2-7; tentative D call: TRBD1 (5 bases). CDR3 length: 13 residues. The ends were cut back, 5 bases at V and 6 bases at J, with 14 bases in the middle. Germline values: CDR1 SGHTA, CDR2 FQGNSA. The DNA for the CDR3 is TGTGCCAGCAGCACCCGACAGAGGCGCGAGCAGTACTTC. Translated: CASSTRQRREQYF.

This chain joins TRBV19 and TRBJ1-5; maybe TRBD1 (6 bases). The CDR3 covers 15 residues. Per germline, CDR1 LNHDA and CDR2 SQIVND (reference sequence). The V and J ends lost 3 bases and 1 base respectively, with 10 bases between them. CDR3 bases: TGTGCCAGTAGTATTACAGGGTTGAGCAATCAGCCCCAGCATTTT. This sequence encodes CASSITGLSNQPQHF.

The chain links TRBV27 to TRBJ2-7; TRBD1 aligns across 8 bases. V trimming: 4 bases; J trimming: 4 bases; junction bases outside the gene matches: 12. Germline V gives CDR1 MNHEY, CDR2 SMNVEV (reference sequence). The CDR3 has 16 residues. This chain's CDR3 is CASSSRTGKHKYEQYF. The CDR3 region has the DNA TGTGCCAGCAGTTCCCGGACAGGGAAGCATAAGTACGAGCAGTACTTC.

The V gene is TRBV2, the J gene TRBJ2-7, with 9 bases that match TRBD1. The ends lost 8 bases at V and 1 base at J; junction bases unmatched: 12. Germline CDR1 SNHLY, CDR2 FYNNEI. The CDR3 is made up of 16 amino acids. CDR3 bases: TGTGCCAGCCACCGGGAGGCCGGGACAGGGTCCTACGAGCAGTACTTC. Amino acids: CASHREAGTGSYEQYF.

This chain joins TRBV7-9 and TRBJ1-3, with 7 bases matching TRBD1. J lost 1 base, V lost 3 bases, and 6 bases had no gene match. The CDR3 loop spans 16 amino acids. Per the germline V gene, CDR1 is SEHNR and CDR2 is FQNEAQ (reference sequence). The CDR3 region is CASSFPRGSSGNTIYF. CDR3 DNA sequence: TGTGCCAGCAGCTTCCCCAGGGGGTCGTCTGGAAACACCATATATTTT.

V and J are TRBV12-5 and TRBJ2-7; 8 nucleotides line up with TRBD1. After removal of 2 bases from V and 6 bases from J, the junction contained 3 bases not matched to a gene. The CDR3 covers 13 residues. Germline V CDR1 and CDR2: LGHNT, FRNRAP. CDR3 amino acids: CASGLQGASEQYF. The DNA for the CDR3 is TGTGCTAGTGGTTTGCAGGGGGCGAGCGAGCAGTACTTC.